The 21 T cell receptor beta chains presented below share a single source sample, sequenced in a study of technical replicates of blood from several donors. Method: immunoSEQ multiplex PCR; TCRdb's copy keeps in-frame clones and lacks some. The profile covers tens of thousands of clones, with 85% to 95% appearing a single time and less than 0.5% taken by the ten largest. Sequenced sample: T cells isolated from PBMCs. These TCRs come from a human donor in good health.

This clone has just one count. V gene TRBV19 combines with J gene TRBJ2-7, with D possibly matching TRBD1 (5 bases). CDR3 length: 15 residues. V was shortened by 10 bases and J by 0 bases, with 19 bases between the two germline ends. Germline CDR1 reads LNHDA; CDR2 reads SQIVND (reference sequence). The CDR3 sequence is CATQGGQGSSYEQYF. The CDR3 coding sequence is TGTGCCACCCAGGGTGGGCAGGGCAGCTCCTACGAGCAGTACTTC.

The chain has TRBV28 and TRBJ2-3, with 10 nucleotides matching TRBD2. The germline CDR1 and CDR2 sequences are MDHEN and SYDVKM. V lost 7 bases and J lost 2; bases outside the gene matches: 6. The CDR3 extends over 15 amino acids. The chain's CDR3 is CASKEREGYTDTQYF. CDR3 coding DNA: TGTGCCAGCAAGGAGCGGGAGGGCTACACAGATACGCAGTATTTT.

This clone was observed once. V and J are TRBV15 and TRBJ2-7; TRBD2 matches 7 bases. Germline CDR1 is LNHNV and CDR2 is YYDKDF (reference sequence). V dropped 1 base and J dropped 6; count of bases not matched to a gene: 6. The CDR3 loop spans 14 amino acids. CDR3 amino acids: CATSRAGGGLEQYF. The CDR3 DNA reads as TGTGCCACCAGCAGAGCCGGGGGAGGGCTCGAGCAGTACTTC.

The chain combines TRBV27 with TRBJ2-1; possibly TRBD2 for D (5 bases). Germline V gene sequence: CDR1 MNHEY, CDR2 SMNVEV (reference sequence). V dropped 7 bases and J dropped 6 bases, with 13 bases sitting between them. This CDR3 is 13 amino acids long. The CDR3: CASTSGLTNEQFF. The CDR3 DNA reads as TGTGCCAGCACCTCCGGACTTACCAATGAGCAGTTCTTC.

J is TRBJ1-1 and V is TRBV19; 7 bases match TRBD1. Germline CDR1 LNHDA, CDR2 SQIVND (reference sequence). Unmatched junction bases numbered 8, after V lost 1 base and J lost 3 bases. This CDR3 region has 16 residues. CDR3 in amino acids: CASSIVSTGPYTEAFF. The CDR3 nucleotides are TGTGCCAGTAGTATAGTATCGACAGGGCCCTACACTGAAGCTTTCTTT.

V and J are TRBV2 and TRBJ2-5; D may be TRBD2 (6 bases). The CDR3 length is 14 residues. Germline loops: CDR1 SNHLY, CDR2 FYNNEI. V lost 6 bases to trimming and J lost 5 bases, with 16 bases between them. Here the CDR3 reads CASRGTGVAETQYF. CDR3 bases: TGTGCCAGCAGGGGGACTGGGGTTGCGGAGACCCAGTACTTC.

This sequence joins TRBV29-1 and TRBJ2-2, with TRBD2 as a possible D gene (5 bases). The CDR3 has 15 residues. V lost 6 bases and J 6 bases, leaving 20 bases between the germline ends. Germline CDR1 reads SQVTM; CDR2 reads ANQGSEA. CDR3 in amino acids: CSVEHLGSPPGELFF. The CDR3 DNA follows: TGCAGCGTGGAACATCTAGGGAGTCCACCCGGGGAGCTGTTTTTT.

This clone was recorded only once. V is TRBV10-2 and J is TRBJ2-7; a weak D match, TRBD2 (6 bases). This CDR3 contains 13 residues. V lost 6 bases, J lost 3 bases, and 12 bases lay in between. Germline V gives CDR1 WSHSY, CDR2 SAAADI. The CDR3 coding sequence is TGCGCCAGCAGGGACTACACCTTCTACGAGCAGTACTTC. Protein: CASRDYTFYEQYF.

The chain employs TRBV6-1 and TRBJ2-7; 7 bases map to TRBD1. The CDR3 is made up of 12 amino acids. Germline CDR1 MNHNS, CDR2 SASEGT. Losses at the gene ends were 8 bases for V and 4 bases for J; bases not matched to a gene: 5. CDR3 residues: CASRDSVYEQYF. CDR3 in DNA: TGTGCCAGCCGGGACAGCGTATACGAGCAGTACTTC.

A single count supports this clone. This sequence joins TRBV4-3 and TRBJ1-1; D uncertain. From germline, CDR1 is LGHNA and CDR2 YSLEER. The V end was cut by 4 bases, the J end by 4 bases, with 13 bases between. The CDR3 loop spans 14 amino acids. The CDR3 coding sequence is TGCGCCAGCAGCCCCCAACGGGAGGGCACTGAAGCTTTCTTT. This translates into CASSPQREGTEAFF.

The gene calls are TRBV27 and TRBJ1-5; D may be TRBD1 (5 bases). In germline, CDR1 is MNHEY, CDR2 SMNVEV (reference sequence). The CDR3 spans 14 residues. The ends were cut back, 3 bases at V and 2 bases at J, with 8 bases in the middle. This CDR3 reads CASSFARGNQPQHF. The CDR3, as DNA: TGTGCCAGCAGTTTTGCCAGGGGCAATCAGCCCCAGCATTTT.

The CDR3 sequence is CASRYGTFYEQYF. In DNA, the CDR3 is TGTGCCAGCAGGTATGGGACTTTCTACGAGCAGTACTTC. The rearrangement uses TRBV11-1 and TRBJ2-7; TRBD2 is a possible D gene (6 bases). Trimming left V 6 bases short and J 3 bases short, with 12 bases between. CDR3 length: 13 residues. Germline CDR1 SGHAT, CDR2 FQDESV (reference sequence).

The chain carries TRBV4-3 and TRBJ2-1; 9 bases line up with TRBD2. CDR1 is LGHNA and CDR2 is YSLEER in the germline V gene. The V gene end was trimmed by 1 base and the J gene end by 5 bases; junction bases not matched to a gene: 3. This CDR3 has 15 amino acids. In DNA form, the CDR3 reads TGCGCCAGCAGCCAAGCTAGCGGGATTAACAATGAGCAGTTCTTC. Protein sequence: CASSQASGINNEQFF.

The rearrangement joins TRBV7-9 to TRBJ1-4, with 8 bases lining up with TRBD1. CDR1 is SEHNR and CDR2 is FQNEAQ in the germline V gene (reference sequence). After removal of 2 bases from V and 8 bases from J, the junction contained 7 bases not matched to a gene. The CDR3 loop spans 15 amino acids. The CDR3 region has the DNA TGTGCCAGCAGCTTACGCGAGACAGGGGACGAAAAACTGTTTTTT. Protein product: CASSLRETGDEKLFF.

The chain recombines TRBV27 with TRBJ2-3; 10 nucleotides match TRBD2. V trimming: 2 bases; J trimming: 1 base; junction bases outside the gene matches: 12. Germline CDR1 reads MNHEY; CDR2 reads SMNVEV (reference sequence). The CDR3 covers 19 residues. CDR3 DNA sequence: TGTGCCAGCAGTTTAACTCGGCTAGCGGGAGTTGAAGGCACAGATACGCAGTATTTT. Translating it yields CASSLTRLAGVEGTDTQYF.

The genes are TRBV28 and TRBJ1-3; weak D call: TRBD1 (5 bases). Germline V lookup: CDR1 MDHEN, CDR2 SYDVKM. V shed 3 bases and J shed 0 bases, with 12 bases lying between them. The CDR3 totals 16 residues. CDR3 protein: CASSLTGGNSGNTIYF. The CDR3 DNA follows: TGTGCCAGCAGTTTGACCGGGGGAAACTCTGGAAACACCATATATTTT. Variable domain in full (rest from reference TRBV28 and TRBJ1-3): DVKVTQSSRYLVKRTGEKVFLECVQDMDHENMFWYRQDPGLGLRLIYFSYDVKMKEKGDIPEGYSVSREKKERFSLILESASTNQTSMYLCASSLTGGNSGNTIYFGEGSWLTVV.

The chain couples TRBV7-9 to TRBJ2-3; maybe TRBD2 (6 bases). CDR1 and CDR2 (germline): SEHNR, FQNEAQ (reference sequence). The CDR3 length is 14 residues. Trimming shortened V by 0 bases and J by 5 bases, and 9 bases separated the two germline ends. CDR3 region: CASSLAGGQDTQYF. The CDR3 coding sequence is TGTGCCAGCAGCTTAGCGGGGGGTCAAGATACGCAGTATTTT.

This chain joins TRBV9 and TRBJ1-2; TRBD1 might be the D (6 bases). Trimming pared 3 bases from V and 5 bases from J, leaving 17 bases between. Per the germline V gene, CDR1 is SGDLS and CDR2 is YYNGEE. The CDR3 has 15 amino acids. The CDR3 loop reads CASSGRGADRYGYTF. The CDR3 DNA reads TGTGCCAGCAGCGGACGGGGGGCAGACCGGTATGGCTACACCTTC.

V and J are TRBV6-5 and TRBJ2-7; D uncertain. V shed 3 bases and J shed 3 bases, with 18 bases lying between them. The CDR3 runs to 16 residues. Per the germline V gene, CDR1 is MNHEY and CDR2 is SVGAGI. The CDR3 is CASSYSSRGADYEQYF. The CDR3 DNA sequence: TGTGCCAGCAGTTATTCATCTCGTGGAGCTGACTACGAGCAGTACTTC.

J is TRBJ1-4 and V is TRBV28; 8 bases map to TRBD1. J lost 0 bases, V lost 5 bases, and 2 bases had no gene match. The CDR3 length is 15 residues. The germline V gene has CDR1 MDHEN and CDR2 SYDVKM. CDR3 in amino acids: CASSQTGATNEKLFF. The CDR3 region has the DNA TGTGCCAGCAGTCAGACAGGGGCAACTAATGAAAAACTGTTTTTT.

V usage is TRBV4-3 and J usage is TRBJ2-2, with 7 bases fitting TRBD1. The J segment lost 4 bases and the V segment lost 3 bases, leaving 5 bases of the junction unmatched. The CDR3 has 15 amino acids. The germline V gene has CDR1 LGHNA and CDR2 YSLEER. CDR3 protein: CASSQETGITGELFF. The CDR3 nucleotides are TGCGCCAGCAGCCAGGAGACAGGGATCACCGGGGAGCTGTTTTTT.